This T cell receptor (beta chain) was identified during a study of shared clonotypes between healthy human individuals. Study-level information: Researchers assigned three CD4 naive, three CD4 memory, two CD8 naive and one CD8 memory plate to each donor.

Study-level points and caveats: Naive CD4 clonotypes overlapped across a handful of donors at roughly 5%. The authors expected sequencing depth to affect clonotype sharing among donors.

The run depth of the assay was deep. The repertoire was sequenced with immunoSEQ multiplex PCR; TCRdb's copy has only in-frame clones and lacks some. The sample carries a few million clones, 85% to 95% recorded once. The trim removed 3 bases at V and 4 bases at J, leaving 6 bases unmatched. The germline V gene encodes CDR1 SGDLS and CDR2 YYNGEE. The CDR3 has 14 residues. The naive CD8 fraction comprised CD45RO-negative cells positively selected for CCR7 and excluded terminally differentiated effector memory CD45RA+ cells. Comments on this clone: Its target is not known.

The material sequenced was naive CD8+ T cells from PBMCs. The clonotype originates from a man between 18 and 35 years old in good health. Some clones in this sample may be carry-over from other donors' samples. V gene TRBV9 combines with J gene TRBJ2-5; TRBD1 agrees at 7 bases. CDR3 in DNA: TGTGCCAGCAGCGGACAGGGAACAGGAGAGACCCAGTACTTC. Its protein is CASSGQGTGETQYF. The variable domain in full, with the rest retrieved from reference TRBV9 and TRBJ2-5, is DSGVTQTPKHLITATGQRVTLRCSPRSGDLSVYWYQQSLDQGLQFLIQYYNGEERAKGNILERFSAQQFPDLHSELNLSSLELGDSALYFCASSGQGTGETQYFGPGTRLLVL.